A single sample is the source of the 6 T cell receptor beta chains below, sequenced in a study of blood T cells in healthy people across ages. Next came a second PCR, run for roughly 6 to 11 cycles, which used a sample-barcoded 5' primer along with a J-beta primer mix. Using its own MiXCR run on the 5' RACE reads, TCRdb lists one record per CDR3 protein. The table lists over 1,500,000 distinct CDR3 sequences, around half of them singletons. What was sequenced was blood. The receptor source for this set is a woman in her thirties or forties in good health.

There are many counts of this clonotype. The J gene is TRBJ2-6, the V gene TRBV7-2; D gene ambiguous. CDR3 length equals 16 residues. Germline lookup yields CDR1 SGHTA and CDR2 FQGNSA. V gave up 2 bases and J gave up 2 bases, with 10 bases separating them. As DNA, the CDR3 is TGTGCCAGCAGCTTAATCCCGGGTACTGGGGCCAACGTCCTGACTTTC. Protein sequence: CASSLIPGTGANVLTF. The variable domain in full, completed from reference TRBV7-2 and TRBJ2-6, reads GAGVSQSPSNKVTEKGKDVELRCDPISGHTALYWYRQSLGQGLEFLIYFQGNSAPDKSGLPSDRFSAERTGGSVSTLTIQRTQQEDSAVYLCASSLIPGTGANVLTFGAGSRLTVL.

J is TRBJ2-3 and V is TRBV4-3, with a tentative D call TRBD2 (5 bases). This CDR3 comprises 15 residues. Germline loops: CDR1 LGHNA, CDR2 YSLEER. V was shortened by 5 bases and J by 1 base, with 13 bases between the two germline ends. The CDR3 sequence: CASSYSVAGTDTQYF. Here the CDR3 DNA reads TGCGCCAGCAGCTATAGCGTCGCGGGCACAGATACGCAGTATTTT.

This clonotype has only a few counts. The chain uses TRBV5-1 and TRBJ2-5; tentatively, D is TRBD2 (5 bases). The CDR3 has 15 amino acids. Trimming removed 5 bases from V and 0 bases from J, with 14 bases in between. Germline CDR1 reads SGHRS; CDR2 reads YFSETQ. The CDR3 spells CASSSSAAYQETQYF. In DNA form, the CDR3 reads TGCGCCAGCAGTTCGTCAGCGGCCTACCAAGAGACCCAGTACTTC.

The rearrangement joins TRBV7-6 to TRBJ2-5; TRBD1 aligns across 8 bases. Losses at the gene ends were 3 bases for V and 4 bases for J; bases not matched to a gene: 4. The germline gives CDR1 SGHVS, CDR2 FNYEAQ. The CDR3 contains 14 residues. As DNA, the CDR3 is TGTGCCAGCAGCTTCACCGGACAGGGAGAGACCCAGTACTTC. Translated, it gives CASSFTGQGETQYF.

The table lists this clonotype with a few counts. V is TRBV27 and J is TRBJ2-5, with 10 bases that match TRBD2. The CDR3 is made up of 14 amino acids. Losses at the gene ends were 5 bases for V and 5 bases for J; bases not matched to a gene: 5. Germline loops: CDR1 MNHEY, CDR2 SMNVEV (reference sequence). The CDR3 DNA reads as TGTGCCAGCAGTGCCCTAGCGGGGGTTGAGACCCAGTACTTC. Protein product: CASSALAGVETQYF.

This sequence joins TRBV27 and TRBJ2-3; D perhaps matches TRBD2 (6 bases). V was cut by 6 bases and J by 2 bases, with 15 bases left in between. Germline lookup yields CDR1 MNHEY and CDR2 SMNVEV (reference sequence). CDR3 length: 15 residues. The CDR3 reads CASRIGTLYTDTQYF. The CDR3 DNA sequence: TGTGCCAGCAGAATCGGGACTTTATACACAGATACGCAGTATTTT.